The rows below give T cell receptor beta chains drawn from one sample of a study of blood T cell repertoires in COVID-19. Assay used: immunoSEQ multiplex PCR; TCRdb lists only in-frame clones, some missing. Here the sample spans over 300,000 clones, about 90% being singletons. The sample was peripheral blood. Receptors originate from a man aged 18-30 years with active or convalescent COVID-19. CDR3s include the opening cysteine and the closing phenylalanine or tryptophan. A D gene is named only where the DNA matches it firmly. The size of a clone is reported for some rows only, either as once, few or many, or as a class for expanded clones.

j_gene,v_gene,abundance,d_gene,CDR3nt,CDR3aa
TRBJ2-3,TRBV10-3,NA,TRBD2,TGTGCCATCAGTGAGTCCGGGAGGGACCCAGATACGCAGTATTTT,CAISESGRDPDTQYF
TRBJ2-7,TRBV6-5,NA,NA,TGTGCCAGCAGTTCCGGGGAGGAGCAGTACTTC,CASSSGEEQYF
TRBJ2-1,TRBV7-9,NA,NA,TGTGCCAGCAGCTCCCCCTCCCCTTTATCTCGGGTCTACTACAATGAGCAGTTCTTC,CASSSPSPLSRVYYNEQFF
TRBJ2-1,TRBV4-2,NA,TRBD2,TGTGCCAGCAGCCCAGAGGTGGGGGGGGTATGGAATGAGCAGTTCTTC,CASSPEVGGVWNEQFF
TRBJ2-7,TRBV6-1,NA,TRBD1,TGTGCCAGCAGTGAGGACAGGGCACCTCGCGGGCAGTACTTC,CASSEDRAPRGQYF
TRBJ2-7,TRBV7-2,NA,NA,TGTGCCAGCAGCTTAGGTTCGGGGTCCTCCTACGAGCAGTACTTC,CASSLGSGSSYEQYF
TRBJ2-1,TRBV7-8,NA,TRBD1,TGTGCCAGCAGCCTACGAAGGAACCCGGGACAGAGTTACAATGAGCAGTTCTTC,CASSLRRNPGQSYNEQFF
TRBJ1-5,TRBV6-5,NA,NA,TGTGCCAGCAGTTATGAGTATAGCAATCAGCCCCAGCATTTT,CASSYEYSNQPQHF
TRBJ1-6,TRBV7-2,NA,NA,TGTGCCAGCAGCTTAGGGTCCAGGGTGGATTCACCCCTCCACTTT,CASSLGSRVDSPLHF
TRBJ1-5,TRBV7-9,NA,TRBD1,TGTGCCAGCAGCCCCCAGGGGGGACCCCAGCATTTT,CASSPQGGPQHF
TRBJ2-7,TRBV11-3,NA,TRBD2,TGTGCCAGCAGCCTACTAGCGGGAGTCAACTACGAGCAGTACTTC,CASSLLAGVNYEQYF
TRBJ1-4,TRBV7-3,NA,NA,TGTGCCAGCAGCTTAACGGCGACAACAACTAATGAAAAACTGTTTTTT,CASSLTATTTNEKLFF
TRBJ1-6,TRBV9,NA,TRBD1,TGTGCCAGCAGTAAAGACAGGGGTAATTCGTTCAATTCACCCCTCCACTTT,CASSKDRGNSFNSPLHF
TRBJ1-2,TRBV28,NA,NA,TGTGCCAGCAGTTTATATTGGGGGCGCGATGGCTACACCTTC,CASSLYWGRDGYTF
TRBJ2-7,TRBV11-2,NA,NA,TGTGCCAGCAGTCCTCAGGGGATCTCCTACGAGCAGTACTTC,CASSPQGISYEQYF
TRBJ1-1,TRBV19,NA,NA,TGTGCCAGTACCTCAACTTGGGGGGGGAACACTGAAGCTTTCTTT,CASTSTWGGNTEAFF
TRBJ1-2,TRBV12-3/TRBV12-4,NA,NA,TGTGCCAGCAGGGGGGCAGGGGTGGCTGGCTACACCTTC,CASRGAGVAGYTF
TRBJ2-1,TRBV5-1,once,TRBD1,TGCGCCAGCAGTGGGACAGGGGGCGGAATCGATGAGCAGTTCTTC,CASSGTGGGIDEQFF
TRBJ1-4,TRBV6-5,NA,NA,TGTGCCAGCAGTTATGCAGGGGCCCAAGGTGAAAAACTGTTTTTT,CASSYAGAQGEKLFF
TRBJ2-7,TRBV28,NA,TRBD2,TGTGCCAGCAGACAGACTAGCGGGGGGGCCTTTTTCGAGCAGTACTTC,CASRQTSGGAFFEQYF
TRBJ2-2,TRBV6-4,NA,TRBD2,TGTGCCAGCAGTGACTCGATTGCCCTAGCGGGGAACACCGGGGAGCTGTTTTTT,CASSDSIALAGNTGELFF
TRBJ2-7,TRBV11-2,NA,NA,TGTGCCAGCAGCCCAGGTAATCTGGCCTACGAGCAGTACTTC,CASSPGNLAYEQYF
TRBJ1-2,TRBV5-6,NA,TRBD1,TGTGCCAGCAGCTTGTGGGGAGCTGGACAGGGAAGTTACACCTTC,CASSLWGAGQGSYTF
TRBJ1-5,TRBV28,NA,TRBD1,TGTGCCAGCAGTATCCGGACAGGGGGCTCCAATCAGCCCCAGCATTTT,CASSIRTGGSNQPQHF
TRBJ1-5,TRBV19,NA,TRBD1,TGTGCCAGTGAACCGGGGACAGTTTATAATCAGCCCCAGCATTTT,CASEPGTVYNQPQHF
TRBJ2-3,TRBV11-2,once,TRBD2,TGTGCCAGCAGCTCCCAACTAGCGGCTAGCACAGATACGCAGTATTTT,CASSSQLAASTDTQYF
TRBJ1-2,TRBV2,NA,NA,TGTGCCAGCAGGTTAGACCAGGGGTTTAGAGGCTACACCTTC,CASRLDQGFRGYTF
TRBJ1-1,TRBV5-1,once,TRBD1,TGCGCCAGCAGCTTGTTGCCGACAGGGGCCTACAGTGAAGCTTTCTTT,CASSLLPTGAYSEAFF
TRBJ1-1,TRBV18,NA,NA,TGTGCCAGCTCACGGGGGGGTGAAGCTTTCTTT,CASSRGGEAFF
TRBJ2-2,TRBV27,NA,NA,TGTGCCAGCAGTACCACGGAGGGCACCGGGGAGCTGTTTTTT,CASSTTEGTGELFF